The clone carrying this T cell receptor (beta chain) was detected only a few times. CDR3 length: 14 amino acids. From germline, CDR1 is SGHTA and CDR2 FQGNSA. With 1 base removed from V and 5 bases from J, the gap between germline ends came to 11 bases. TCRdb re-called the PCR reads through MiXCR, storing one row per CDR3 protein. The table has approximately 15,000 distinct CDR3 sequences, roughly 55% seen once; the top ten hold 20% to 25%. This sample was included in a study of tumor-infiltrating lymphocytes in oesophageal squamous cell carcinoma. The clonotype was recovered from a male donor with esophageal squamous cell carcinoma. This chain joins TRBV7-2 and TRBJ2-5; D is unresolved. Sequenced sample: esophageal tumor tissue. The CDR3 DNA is TGTGCCAGCAGCTTAGTCGCTAGTCCCGAGACCCAGTACTTC. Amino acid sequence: CASSLVASPETQYF. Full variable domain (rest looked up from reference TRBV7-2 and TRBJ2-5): GAGVSQSPSNKVTEKGKDVELRCDPISGHTALYWYRQSLGQGLEFLIYFQGNSAPDKSGLPSDRFSAERTGGSVSTLTIQRTQQEDSAVYLCASSLVASPETQYFGPGTRLLVL.